This T cell receptor beta chain appears in the sequencing data of a study of neurological immune-mediated disorders. In this sample, this clonotype turned up many times. MiXCR, applied by TCRdb to the 5' RACE reads, yields one record per CDR3 protein. In the table there are approximately 23,000 distinct CDR3 sequences, less than 11% of which are singletons. V lost 5 bases to trimming and J lost 6 bases, with 6 bases between them. Germline CDR1 is SGHRS and CDR2 is YFSETQ. CDR3 size: 11 residues. This TCR was sampled from a woman aged 55-70 years with HTLV-1-associated myelopathy (HAM/TSP). J is TRBJ2-1 and V is TRBV5-1; D is unresolved. The sample consisted of PBMCs. The CDR3, as DNA: TGCGCCAGCAGTTACAGCAATGAGCAGTTCTTC. Translated: CASSYSNEQFF. Drawing the rest from reference TRBV5-1 and TRBJ2-1, the complete variable domain is KAGVTQTPRYLIKTRGQQVTLSCSPISGHRSVSWYQQTPGQGLQFLFEYFSETQRNKGNFPGRFSGRQFSNSRSEMNVSTLELGDSALYLCASSYSNEQFFGPGTRLTVL.